The 20 T cell receptor beta chains below were found in one sample sequenced in a study of blood T cell repertoires in COVID-19. Sequenced by immunoSEQ multiplex PCR; TCRdb stores in-frame clones only, minus some. The sample lists 370,000 or so clones, 80% to 90% occurring once. The sequencing sample was made of PBMCs or T cells enriched from blood (not recorded which). The origin of the receptors is a young man who had recovered from COVID-19.

V is TRBV11-3 and J is TRBJ1-1; D remains ambiguous. V was clipped by 5 bases and J by 1 base, with 11 bases between them. Germline values: CDR1 SGHNT, CDR2 YENEEA. CDR3 length: 14 amino acids. The CDR3 coding sequence is TGTGCCAGCAGCCTAGGTCAGTCGAACACTGAAGCTTTCTTT. It specifies CASSLGQSNTEAFF.

The chain uses TRBV30 and TRBJ1-2; the D is unclear. CDR1 GTSNPN and CDR2 SVGIG come from the germline V gene (reference sequence). The CDR3 is 13 residues long. The V gene lost 2 bases and the J gene lost 7 bases, with 14 bases spanning the gap. The chain's CDR3 is CAWSLHGEGGYTF. The CDR3 bases are TGTGCCTGGAGTCTACATGGCGAGGGTGGCTACACCTTC.

In this sample, this clone turned up a few times. V usage is TRBV2 and J usage is TRBJ2-5; 10 nucleotides align to TRBD1. The CDR3 length is 14 residues. With 4 bases clipped from V and 5 bases from J, the junction kept 4 bases outside the gene matches. Germline V lookup: CDR1 SNHLY, CDR2 FYNNEI. CDR3 sequence (DNA): TGTGCCAGCAGTGGGGACAGGGGAACGGAGACCCAGTACTTC. Encoded protein: CASSGDRGTETQYF.

J is TRBJ1-1 and V is TRBV27, with D possibly being TRBD1 (5 bases). The CDR3 has 14 residues. V was clipped by 7 bases and J by 5 bases, with 17 bases between them. Germline CDR1 MNHEY, CDR2 SMNVEV (reference sequence). CDR3 in DNA: TGTGCCAGCACTCCCCTGGGGGGTTGGACTGAAGCTTTCTTT. Amino acids: CASTPLGGWTEAFF.

V and J are TRBV19 and TRBJ1-4, with D unclear. The germline V gene has CDR1 LNHDA and CDR2 SQIVND (reference sequence). This CDR3 is 14 amino acids long. V was clipped by 4 bases and J by 8 bases, with 14 bases between them. Here the CDR3 DNA reads TGTGCCAGTAGTAGTCCGACGGGGTTGGAAAAACTGTTTTTT. It specifies CASSSPTGLEKLFF.

The rearrangement links TRBV10-3 to TRBJ1-6; 7 positions match TRBD1. This CDR3 region has 14 residues. The J segment lost 6 bases and the V segment lost 7 bases, leaving 6 bases of the junction unmatched. CDR1 and CDR2 (germline): ENHRY, SYGVKD. CDR3 amino acids: CAINSDRANSPLHF. The CDR3 nucleotides are TGTGCCATCAACTCCGACAGGGCTAATTCACCCCTCCACTTT.

The chain carries TRBV30 and TRBJ1-2; D is possibly TRBD1 (5 bases). This CDR3 is built from 18 residues. V lost 3 bases, J lost 1 base, and 24 bases lay in between. Germline V gene lookup returns CDR1 GTSNPN and CDR2 SVGIG (reference sequence). The CDR3 spells CAWRPLEGTPSRNYGYTF. The DNA for the CDR3 is TGTGCCTGGAGGCCCCTGGAGGGGACCCCAAGTCGTAACTATGGCTACACCTTC.

The chain links TRBV19 to TRBJ1-2; tentatively, D is TRBD1 (6 bases). The CDR3 totals 14 residues. Looked up from germline, CDR1 is LNHDA and CDR2 is SQIVND (reference sequence). The V gene lost 5 bases and the J gene lost 7 bases, with 17 bases spanning the gap. CDR3 loop: CASSPRAGVTGYTF. CDR3 DNA: TGTGCCAGTAGTCCCCGGGCAGGGGTGACTGGCTACACCTTC.

This chain joins TRBV5-1 and TRBJ1-2; no definite D call. Trimming removed 1 base at V and 0 bases at J, with 10 bases between. There are 15 residues in the CDR3. Germline lookup yields CDR1 SGHRS and CDR2 YFSETQ. DNA for the CDR3: TGCGCCAGCAGCTTGTGGCCAAACGCTAACTATGGCTACACCTTC. This translates into CASSLWPNANYGYTF.

This clone was observed a few times. V and J are TRBV5-1 and TRBJ2-7, with 7 bases that match TRBD1. J was trimmed by 3 bases and V by 2 bases; bases with no gene match: 8. Germline V lookup: CDR1 SGHRS, CDR2 YFSETQ. This CDR3 is built from 15 residues. The CDR3 is CASSFGVTGFYEQYF. DNA for the CDR3: TGCGCCAGCAGCTTTGGAGTGACAGGGTTCTACGAGCAGTACTTC.

The chain carries TRBV10-3 and TRBJ1-1, with 8 bases matching TRBD1. V trimming: 2 bases; J trimming: 5 bases; junction bases outside the gene matches: 7. Germline CDR1 and CDR2: ENHRY and SYGVKD. The CDR3 has 15 amino acids. In DNA, the CDR3 is TGTGCCATCAGTGAGCCGGACAGGGTCGGGACTGAAGCTTTCTTT. The encoded protein is CAISEPDRVGTEAFF.

This sequence joins TRBV7-9 and TRBJ2-2; 9 nucleotides match TRBD2. V shed 3 bases and J 6 bases; nucleotides not matched to a gene: 5. This CDR3 region has 15 residues. Germline lookup yields CDR1 SEHNR and CDR2 FQNEAQ (reference sequence). CDR3 protein: CASSLASGVAGELFF. For the CDR3, the DNA is TGTGCCAGCAGCTTGGCTAGCGGGGTTGCCGGGGAGCTGTTTTTT.

This chain joins TRBV18 and TRBJ2-7, with TRBD1 matching over 7 bases. The CDR3 length is 14 residues. Germline-derived CDR1 and CDR2 are KGHSH and LQKENI. With 6 bases clipped from V and 0 bases from J, the junction kept 5 bases outside the gene matches. The CDR3 DNA sequence: TGTGCCAGCTCCACCCGGGACAGCTCCTACGAGCAGTACTTC. Protein: CASSTRDSSYEQYF.

The chain joins TRBV25-1 to TRBJ1-2; a possible D gene is TRBD1 (6 bases). Germline CDR1 MGHDK, CDR2 SYGVNS. There are 13 residues in the CDR3. V was clipped by 3 bases and J by 8 bases, with 13 bases between them. CDR3 nucleotide sequence: TGTGCCAGCAGTGAGAATGGGGGCTGGGGCTACACCTTC. Protein product: CASSENGGWGYTF.

This clone has just a few counts. The rearrangement uses TRBV4-1 and TRBJ1-2; 7 nucleotides align to TRBD1. V shed 2 bases, J shed 0 bases, and the junction held 6 bases outside the gene matches. Looked up from germline, CDR1 is MGHRA and CDR2 is YSYEKL. The CDR3 sequence is 16 residues long. The CDR3, as DNA: TGCGCCAGCAGCCAACACCGGACAGGAGCTAACTATGGCTACACCTTC. This codes for CASSQHRTGANYGYTF.

The genes are TRBV15 and TRBJ1-2, with a tentative D call TRBD1 (5 bases). Germline V lookup: CDR1 LNHNV, CDR2 YYDKDF (reference sequence). The CDR3 loop spans 15 amino acids. V lost 0 bases and J 0 bases, leaving 8 bases between the germline ends. CDR3 loop: CATSRDRTTNYGYTF. The CDR3 DNA reads as TGTGCCACCAGCAGAGATCGGACAACTAACTATGGCTACACCTTC.

The chain has TRBV15 and TRBJ2-1, with D possibly TRBD2 on 5 matching bases. Trimming took 0 bases from V and 7 from J, leaving 19 bases between them. The CDR3 is 17 amino acids. The germline V gene has CDR1 LNHNV and CDR2 YYDKDF (reference sequence). CDR3 sequence reads: CATSRDLASIPGNEQFF. DNA of the CDR3: TGTGCCACCAGCAGAGACTTAGCGTCTATACCGGGGAATGAGCAGTTCTTC.

The rearrangement joins TRBV7-8 to TRBJ1-1; the D gene is possibly TRBD1 (5 bases). The CDR3 extends over 16 amino acids. The ends were cut back, 6 bases at V and 0 bases at J, with 17 bases in the middle. The germline V gene has CDR1 SGHVS and CDR2 FQNEAQ. The CDR3 region is CASRKGWGQMNTEAFF. The CDR3 DNA follows: TGTGCCAGCAGAAAGGGATGGGGCCAAATGAACACTGAAGCTTTCTTT.

The chain joins TRBV19 to TRBJ1-3; D may be TRBD1 (5 bases). The CDR3 has 16 residues. V dropped 4 bases and J dropped 1 base, with 14 bases sitting between them. The germline CDR1 and CDR2 sequences are LNHDA and SQIVND (reference sequence). CDR3 region: CASSSRGRGSGNTIYF. CDR3 in DNA: TGTGCCAGTAGTAGTAGGGGCAGAGGTTCTGGAAACACCATATATTTT.

The chain carries TRBV3-1 (or the pseudogene TRBV3-2) and TRBJ1-2; D is possibly TRBD1 (6 bases). Trimming stripped 1 base from V and 4 bases from J, with 10 bases between. The CDR3 has 14 residues. CDR1 LGHDT and CDR2 YNNKEL come from the germline V gene (reference sequence). Written as DNA, the CDR3 is TGTGCCAGCAGCCAAGTGGCAGGGGCCTATGGCTACACCTTC. It specifies CASSQVAGAYGYTF.